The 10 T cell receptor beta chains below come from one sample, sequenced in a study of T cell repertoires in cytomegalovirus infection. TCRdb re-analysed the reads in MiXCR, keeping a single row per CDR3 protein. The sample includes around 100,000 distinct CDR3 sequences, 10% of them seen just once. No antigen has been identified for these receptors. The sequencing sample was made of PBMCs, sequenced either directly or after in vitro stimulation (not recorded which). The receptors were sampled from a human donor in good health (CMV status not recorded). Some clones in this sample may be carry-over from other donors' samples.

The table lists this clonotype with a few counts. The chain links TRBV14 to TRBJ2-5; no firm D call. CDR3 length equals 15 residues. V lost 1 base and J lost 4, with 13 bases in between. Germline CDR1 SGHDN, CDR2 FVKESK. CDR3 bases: TGTGCCAGCAGCCAAGTGTGGCGGACCCCAGAGACCCAGTACTTC. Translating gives CASSQVWRTPETQYF.

The CDR3 is CASMGQLNEKLFF. The DNA for the CDR3 is TGTGCCAGCATGGGACAGCTTAATGAAAAACTGTTTTTT. The V and J genes are TRBV2 and TRBJ1-4; 7 bases align to TRBD1. Germline V gene sequence: CDR1 SNHLY, CDR2 FYNNEI. This CDR3 is built from 13 residues. V was pared by 7 bases and J by 4 bases, with 3 bases of the junction left unmatched.

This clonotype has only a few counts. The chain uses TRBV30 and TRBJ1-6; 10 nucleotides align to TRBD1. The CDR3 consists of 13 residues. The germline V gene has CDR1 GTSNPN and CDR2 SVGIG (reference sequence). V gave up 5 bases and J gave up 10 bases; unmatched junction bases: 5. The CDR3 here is CAWAGQGESPLHF. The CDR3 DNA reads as TGTGCCTGGGCCGGACAGGGGGAGTCACCCCTCCACTTT. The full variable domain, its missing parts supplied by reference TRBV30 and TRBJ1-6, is SQTIHQWPATLVQPVGSPLSLECTVEGTSNPNLYWYRQAAGRGLQLLFYSVGIGQISSEVPQNLSASRPQDRQFILSSKKLLLSDSGFYLCAWAGQGESPLHFGNGTRLTVT.

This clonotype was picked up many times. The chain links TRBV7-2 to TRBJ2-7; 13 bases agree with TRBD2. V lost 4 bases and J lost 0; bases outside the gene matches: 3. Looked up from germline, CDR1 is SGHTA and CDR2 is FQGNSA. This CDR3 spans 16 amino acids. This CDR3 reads CASSSGLAGASYEQYF. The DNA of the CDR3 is TGTGCCAGCAGCTCAGGACTAGCGGGGGCCTCCTACGAGCAGTACTTC. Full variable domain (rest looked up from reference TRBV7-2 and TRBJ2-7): GAGVSQSPSNKVTEKGKDVELRCDPISGHTALYWYRQSLGQGLEFLIYFQGNSAPDKSGLPSDRFSAERTGGSVSTLTIQRTQQEDSAVYLCASSSGLAGASYEQYFGPGTRLTVT.

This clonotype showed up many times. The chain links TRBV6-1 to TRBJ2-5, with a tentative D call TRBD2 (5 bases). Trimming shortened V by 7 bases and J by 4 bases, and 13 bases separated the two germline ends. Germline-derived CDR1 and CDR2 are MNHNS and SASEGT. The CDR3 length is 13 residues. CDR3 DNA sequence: TGTGCCAGCACGACCGACTATGGAGAGACCCAGTACTTC. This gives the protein CASTTDYGETQYF.

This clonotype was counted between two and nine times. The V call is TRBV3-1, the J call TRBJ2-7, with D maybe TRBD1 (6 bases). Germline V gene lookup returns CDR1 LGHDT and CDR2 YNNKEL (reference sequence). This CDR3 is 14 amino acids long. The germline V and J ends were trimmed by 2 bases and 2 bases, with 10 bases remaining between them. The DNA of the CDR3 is TGTGCCAGCAGCCAAACCCCAGGGGCCTACGAGCAGTACTTC. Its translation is CASSQTPGAYEQYF.

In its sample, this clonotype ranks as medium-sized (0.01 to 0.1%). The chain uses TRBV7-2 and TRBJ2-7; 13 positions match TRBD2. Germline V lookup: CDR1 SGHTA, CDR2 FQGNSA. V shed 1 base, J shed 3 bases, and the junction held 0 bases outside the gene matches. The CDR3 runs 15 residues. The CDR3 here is CASSLGLAGGYEQYV. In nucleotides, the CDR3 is TGTGCCAGCAGCTTAGGACTAGCGGGAGGCTACGAGCAGTACGTC.

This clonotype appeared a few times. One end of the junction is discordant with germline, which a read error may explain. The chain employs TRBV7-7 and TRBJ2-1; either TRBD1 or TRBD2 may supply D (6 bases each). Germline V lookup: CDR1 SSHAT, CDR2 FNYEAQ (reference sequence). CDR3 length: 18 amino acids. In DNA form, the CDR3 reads TGTGCTAGCAGCTTAGGGGGGCCCGGGACCAGTGGCCTTAGTGAGCAGTTCTTC. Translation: CASSLGGPGTSGLSEQFF.

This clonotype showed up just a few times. Here the CDR3 DNA reads TGCGCCAGCAGCTCCGCGACTAGCGGGATCCAAGAGACCCAGTACTTC. Protein: CASSSATSGIQETQYF. The J gene is TRBJ2-5, the V gene TRBV5-1; 11 bases are a match to TRBD2. The J segment lost 1 base and the V segment lost 3 bases, leaving 5 bases of the junction unmatched. The CDR3 runs to 16 residues. From germline, CDR1 is SGHRS and CDR2 YFSETQ.

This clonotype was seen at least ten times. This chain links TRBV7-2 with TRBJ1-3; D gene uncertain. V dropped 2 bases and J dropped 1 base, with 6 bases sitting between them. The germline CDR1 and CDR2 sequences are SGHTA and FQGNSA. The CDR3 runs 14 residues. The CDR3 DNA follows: TGTGCCAGCAGCTTACAGGCTTCTGGAAACACCATATATTTT. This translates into CASSLQASGNTIYF. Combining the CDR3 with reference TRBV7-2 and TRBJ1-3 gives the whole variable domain GAGVSQSPSNKVTEKGKDVELRCDPISGHTALYWYRQSLGQGLEFLIYFQGNSAPDKSGLPSDRFSAERTGGSVSTLTIQRTQQEDSAVYLCASSLQASGNTIYFGEGSWLTVV.